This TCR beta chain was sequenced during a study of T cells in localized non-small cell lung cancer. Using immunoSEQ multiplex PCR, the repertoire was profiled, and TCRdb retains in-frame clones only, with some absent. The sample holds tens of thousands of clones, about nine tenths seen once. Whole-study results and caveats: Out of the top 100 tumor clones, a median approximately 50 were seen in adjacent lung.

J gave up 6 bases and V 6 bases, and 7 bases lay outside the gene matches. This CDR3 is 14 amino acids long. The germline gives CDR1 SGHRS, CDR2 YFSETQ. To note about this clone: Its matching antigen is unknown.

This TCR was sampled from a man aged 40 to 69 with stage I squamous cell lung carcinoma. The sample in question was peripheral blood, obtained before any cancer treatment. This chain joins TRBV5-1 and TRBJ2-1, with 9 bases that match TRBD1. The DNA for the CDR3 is TGCGCCAGCACCCAGACAGGGGGGGGCAATGAGCAGTTCTTC. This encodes CASTQTGGGNEQFF.